The rows below give T cell receptor beta chains drawn from one sample of a study of blood T cell repertoires in COVID-19. Sequenced by immunoSEQ multiplex PCR; TCRdb stores in-frame clones only, minus some. The sample yields roughly 410,000 clones, about 89% seen once. The sequenced material came from peripheral blood. The receptors shown here come from a middle-aged woman with COVID-19, enrolled during active disease. The CDR3 runs from the conserved cysteine through the conserved F or W. D genes are given only for firm matches. Clone size is not always given. Where it is, it says once, few, many or a class for expanded clones.

TRBJ1-2,-,TRBV5-1,-,CASSLAVGEGEYGYTF,TGCGCCAGCAGCTTGGCCGTAGGGGAAGGGGAATATGGCTACACCTTC
TRBJ2-1,TRBD1,TRBV10-3,-,CAISDATTGGTYNEQFF,TGTGCCATCAGTGATGCTACGACAGGGGGTACCTACAATGAGCAGTTCTTC
TRBJ2-7,-,TRBV9,-,CASSEDRGTYEQYF,TGTGCCAGCAGCGAAGATCGGGGGACCTACGAGCAGTACTTC
TRBJ2-6,TRBD2,TRBV30,-,CAWSVRSGRASGANVLTF,TGTGCCTGGAGTGTACGAAGCGGGAGGGCCTCTGGGGCCAACGTCCTGACTTTC
TRBJ2-4,TRBD2,TRBV7-9,-,CASSSGGPIFSDIQYF,TGTGCCAGCAGCTCGGGAGGGCCGATTTTTTCGGACATTCAGTACTTC
TRBJ2-2,TRBD1,TRBV14,-,CASSQEGVIRGTGGLYTGELFF,TGTGCCAGCAGCCAAGAAGGGGTTATCCGTGGGACAGGGGGCTTGTACACCGGGGAGCTGTTTTTT
TRBJ1-2,-,TRBV30,-,CARDGYTF,TGTGCCCGCGATGGCTACACCTTC
TRBJ2-7,-,TRBV6-5,-,CASSPRVSSYEQYF,TGTGCCAGCAGCCCCAGGGTTAGCTCCTACGAGCAGTACTTC
TRBJ1-1,-,TRBV7-2,once,CASSLANGNTEAFF,TGTGCCAGCAGCTTAGCCAACGGTAACACTGAAGCTTTCTTT
TRBJ2-2,TRBD1,TRBV5-1,-,CASSLQQGLTGELFF,TGCGCCAGCAGCTTACAACAGGGGCTGACCGGGGAGCTGTTTTTT
TRBJ1-5,-,TRBV11-2,-,CASSLDGVGAQHF,TGTGCCAGCAGCTTAGACGGGGTCGGGGCCCAGCATTTT